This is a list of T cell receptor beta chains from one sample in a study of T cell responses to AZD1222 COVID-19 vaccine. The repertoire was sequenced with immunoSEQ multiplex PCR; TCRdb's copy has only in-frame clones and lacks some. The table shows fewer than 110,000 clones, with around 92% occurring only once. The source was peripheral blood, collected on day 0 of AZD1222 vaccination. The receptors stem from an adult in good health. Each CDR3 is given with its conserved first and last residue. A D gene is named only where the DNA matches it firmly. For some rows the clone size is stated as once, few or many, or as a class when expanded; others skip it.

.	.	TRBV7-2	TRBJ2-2	CASSAGQIANTGELFF	TGTGCCAGCAGCGCCGGACAGATCGCGAACACCGGGGAGCTGTTTTTT
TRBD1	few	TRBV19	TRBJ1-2	CASSIGQDYGYTF	TGTGCCAGTAGTATTGGACAGGACTATGGCTACACCTTC
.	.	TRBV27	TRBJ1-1	CASSLRSGETEAFF	TGTGCCAGCAGTTTAAGGTCGGGGGAGACTGAAGCTTTCTTT
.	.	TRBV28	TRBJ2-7	CASSFTEQYF	TGTGCCAGCAGTTTTACGGAGCAGTACTTC
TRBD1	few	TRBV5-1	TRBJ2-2	CASSGRTGTDPGELFF	TGCGCCAGCAGCGGACGGACAGGGACGGACCCCGGGGAGCTGTTTTTT
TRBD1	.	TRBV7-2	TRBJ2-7	CASSGTGNEQYF	TGTGCCAGCAGCGGGACAGGGAACGAGCAGTACTTC
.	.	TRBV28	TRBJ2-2	CASSMGSNTGELFF	TGTGCCAGCAGCATGGGGTCCAACACCGGGGAGCTGTTTTTT
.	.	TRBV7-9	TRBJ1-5	CASSSSASSSQPQHF	TGTGCCAGCAGCTCTTCAGCGAGTAGCAGTCAGCCCCAGCATTTT
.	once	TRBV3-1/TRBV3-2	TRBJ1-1	CASSQGSYTEAFF	TGTGCCAGCAGCCAAGGTTCATACACTGAAGCTTTCTTT
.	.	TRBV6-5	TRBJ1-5	CASSPRQHNQPQHF	TGTGCCAGCAGCCCGAGACAGCACAATCAGCCCCAGCATTTT
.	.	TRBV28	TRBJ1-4	CASSQVGATNEKLFF	TGTGCCAGCAGCCAGGTCGGGGCAACTAATGAAAAACTGTTTTTT
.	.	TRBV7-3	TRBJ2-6	CASSYRTVAGANVLTF	TGTGCCAGCAGCTACCGGACAGTCGCTGGGGCCAACGTCCTGACTTTC
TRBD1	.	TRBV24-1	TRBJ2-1	CATSDLSGTGGNEQFF	TGTGCCACCAGTGATTTGTCCGGGACAGGGGGGAATGAGCAGTTCTTC
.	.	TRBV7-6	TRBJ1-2	CASSLDSADRGGYTF	TGTGCCAGCAGCTTAGATAGTGCAGACCGCGGTGGCTACACCTTC
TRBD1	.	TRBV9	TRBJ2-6	CASSGNRGNSGANVLTF	TGTGCCAGCAGCGGGAACAGGGGGAACTCTGGGGCCAACGTCCTGACTTTC
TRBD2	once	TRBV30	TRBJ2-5	CAWTNMRGFEDQYF	TGTGCCTGGACAAACATGCGGGGGTTTGAGGACCAGTACTTC
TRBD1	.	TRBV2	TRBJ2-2	CASTRDRGRSGELFF	TGTGCCAGCACGCGGGACAGGGGGCGTTCCGGGGAGCTGTTTTTT
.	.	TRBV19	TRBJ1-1	CASSMYSMNTEAFF	TGTGCCAGTAGTATGTACAGCATGAACACTGAAGCTTTCTTT
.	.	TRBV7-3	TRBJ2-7	CASSLNSALSSYEQYF	TGTGCCAGCAGCTTAAACTCGGCACTGAGCTCCTACGAGCAGTACTTC
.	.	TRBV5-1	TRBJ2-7	CASSLVAGESAKYEQYF	TGCGCCAGCAGCTTGGTGGCAGGGGAATCGGCAAAATACGAGCAGTACTTC
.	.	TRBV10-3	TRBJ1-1	CAISEAGWNTEAFF	TGTGCCATCAGTGAGGCAGGGTGGAACACTGAAGCTTTCTTT
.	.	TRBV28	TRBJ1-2	CASNTGGQSYGYTF	TGTGCCAGCAATACCGGCGGACAGTCCTATGGCTACACCTTC
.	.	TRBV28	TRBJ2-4	CASRQGSNIQYF	TGTGCCAGCAGGCAGGGCTCAAACATTCAGTACTTC
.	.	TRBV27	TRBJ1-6	CAGSPSRSSYNSPLHF	TGTGCCGGATCCCCTAGTAGGAGCTCCTATAATTCACCCCTCCACTTT
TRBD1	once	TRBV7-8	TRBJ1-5	CASTRLGTEPQHF	TGTGCCAGCACGAGACTCGGGACAGAACCCCAGCATTTT
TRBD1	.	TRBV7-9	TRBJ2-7	CASSKERDRRNYEQYF	TGTGCCAGCAGCAAAGAGAGGGACAGGAGAAACTACGAGCAGTACTTC
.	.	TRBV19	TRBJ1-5	CASNEGGEPQHF	TGTGCCAGTAACGAGGGTGGGGAGCCCCAGCATTTT
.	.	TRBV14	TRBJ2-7	CASSQTLHRTPYEQYF	TGTGCCAGCAGCCAAACCCTCCACAGGACTCCCTACGAGCAGTACTTC
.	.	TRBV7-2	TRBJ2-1	CATHEGALANNEQFF	TGTGCCACCCATGAGGGAGCGTTGGCCAACAATGAGCAGTTCTTC
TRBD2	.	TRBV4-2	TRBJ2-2	CASSQDGLAGELFF	TGTGCCAGCAGCCAAGACGGACTAGCCGGGGAGCTGTTTTTT
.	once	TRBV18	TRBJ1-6	CASSPGTSNSPLHF	TGTGCCAGCTCACCTGGGACCTCGAATTCACCCCTCCACTTT
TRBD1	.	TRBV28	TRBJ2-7	CASSLTGQGYEQYF	TGTGCCAGCAGTTTAACTGGACAGGGCTACGAGCAGTACTTC
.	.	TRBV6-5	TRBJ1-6	CASSKGENSPLHF	TGTGCCAGCTCTAAGGGGGAAAATTCACCCCTCCACTTT
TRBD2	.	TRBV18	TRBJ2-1	CASSPQTSGRNEQFF	TGTGCCAGCTCGCCACAGACTAGCGGGAGGAATGAGCAGTTCTTC
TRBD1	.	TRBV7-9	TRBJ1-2	CASSPSGGGAFSYTF	TGTGCCAGCAGCCCATCAGGGGGGGGCGCGTTTAGCTACACCTTC
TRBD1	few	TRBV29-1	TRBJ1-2	CSVLPGTGGQANYGYTF	TGCAGCGTTCTCCCCGGGACAGGAGGACAAGCTAACTATGGCTACACCTTC
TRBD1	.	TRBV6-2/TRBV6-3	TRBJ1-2	CASSPGTDIYGYTF	TGTGCCAGCAGCCCCGGGACAGACATCTATGGCTACACCTTC
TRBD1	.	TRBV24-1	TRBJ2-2	CATNGQGTTGELFF	TGTGCCACCAACGGACAGGGGACCACCGGGGAGCTGTTTTTT
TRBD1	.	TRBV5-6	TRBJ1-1	CASSSRQGGNTEAFF	TGTGCCAGCAGCTCCCGCCAGGGGGGGAACACTGAAGCTTTCTTT
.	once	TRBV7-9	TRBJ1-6	CASSLASGIGSPLHF	TGTGCCAGCAGCTTAGCATCAGGGATAGGTTCACCCCTCCACTTT
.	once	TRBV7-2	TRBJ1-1	CASSFPSGGKTEAFF	TGTGCCAGCAGCTTCCCCTCGGGGGGGAAGACTGAAGCTTTCTTT